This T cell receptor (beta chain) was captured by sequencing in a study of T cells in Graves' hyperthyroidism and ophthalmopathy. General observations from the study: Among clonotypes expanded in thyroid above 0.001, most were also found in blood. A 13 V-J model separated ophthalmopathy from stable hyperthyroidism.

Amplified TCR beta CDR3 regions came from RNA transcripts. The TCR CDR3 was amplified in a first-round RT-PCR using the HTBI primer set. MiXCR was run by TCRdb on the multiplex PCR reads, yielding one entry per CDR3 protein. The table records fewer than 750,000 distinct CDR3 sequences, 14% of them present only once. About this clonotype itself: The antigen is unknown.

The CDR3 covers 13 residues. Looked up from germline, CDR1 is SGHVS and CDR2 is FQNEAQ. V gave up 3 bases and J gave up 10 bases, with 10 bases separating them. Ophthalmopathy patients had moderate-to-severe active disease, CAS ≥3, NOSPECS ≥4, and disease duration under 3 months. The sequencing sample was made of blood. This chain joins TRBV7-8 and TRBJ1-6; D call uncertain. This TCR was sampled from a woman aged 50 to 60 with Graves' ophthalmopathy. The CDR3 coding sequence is TGTGCCAGCAGCTTTGGCCGGGAGTCACCCCTCCACTTT. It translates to CASSFGRESPLHF.